These 24 T cell receptor beta chains originate from one sample sequenced in a study of beta chain features in type 1 diabetes. Every isolated RNA sample was fully reverse transcribed, so sequencing captured expressed TCRB transcripts. Generated by immunoSEQ multiplex PCR, the TCRdb table keeps only in-frame clones and is missing some. The data contain a few hundred thousand clones, roughly 15% of them seen just once; the ten biggest clones take up roughly 0.019%. Sequencing was done on a sample of naive CD4+ T cells from blood. These receptor sequences come from a woman aged 18-29 years in good health.

V gene TRBV30 combines with J gene TRBJ2-3; 10 bases fit TRBD1. V was pared by 1 base and J by 1 base, with 2 bases of the junction left unmatched. The germline V gene has CDR1 GTSNPN and CDR2 SVGIG (reference sequence). The CDR3 has 15 amino acids. As DNA, the CDR3 is TGTGCCTGGAGTGCCGGGACAGGGGGCACAGATACGCAGTATTTT. This codes for CAWSAGTGGTDTQYF. Full variable domain (missing parts from reference TRBV30 and TRBJ2-3): SQTIHQWPATLVQPVGSPLSLECTVEGTSNPNLYWYRQAAGRGLQLLFYSVGIGQISSEVPQNLSASRPQDRQFILSSKKLLLSDSGFYLCAWSAGTGGTDTQYFGPGTRLTVL.

V is TRBV27 and J is TRBJ2-6; no clear D. Germline CDR1 and CDR2: MNHEY and SMNVEV (reference sequence). V lost 0 bases and J lost 1, with 16 bases in between. The CDR3 is 19 amino acids. The CDR3: CASSLSRTESLSGANVLTF. Written as DNA, the CDR3 is TGTGCCAGCAGTTTATCCCGCACAGAGTCGTTGTCTGGGGCCAACGTCCTGACTTTC.

The chain carries TRBV14 and TRBJ2-5; TRBD2 aligns across 10 bases. Germline V gene sequence: CDR1 SGHDN, CDR2 FVKESK. The CDR3 totals 14 residues. With 5 bases clipped from V and 3 bases from J, the junction kept 3 bases outside the gene matches. The chain's CDR3 is CASSFGLAEETQYF. For the CDR3, the DNA is TGTGCCAGCAGCTTTGGACTAGCGGAAGAGACCCAGTACTTC.

This clone was found a few times. The V call is TRBV9, the J call TRBJ2-1; D might be TRBD2 (6 bases). This CDR3 is built from 15 residues. Germline lookup yields CDR1 SGDLS and CDR2 YYNGEE. V lost 0 bases and J 6 bases, leaving 13 bases between the germline ends. The CDR3 DNA reads TGTGCCAGCAGCGTAGCGGCGGGAACGGTCAATGAGCAGTTCTTC. It specifies CASSVAAGTVNEQFF.

CDR3 sequence: CASSRDREDIQYF. The CDR3 nucleotides read TGTGCCAGTAGTAGGGACAGGGAAGACATTCAGTACTTC. The V gene is TRBV19, the J gene TRBJ2-4; 9 nucleotides line up with TRBD1. The CDR3 runs 13 residues. V lost 4 bases and J lost 8; bases outside the gene matches: 3. The germline gives CDR1 LNHDA, CDR2 SQIVND (reference sequence).

The rearrangement joins TRBV11-2 to TRBJ2-7; D is unclear. The germline V and J ends were trimmed by 3 bases and 5 bases, with 5 bases remaining between them. Germline CDR1 SGHAT, CDR2 FQNNGV. The CDR3 length is 11 residues. CDR3 in DNA: TGTGCCAGCAGCTTTAGAGACGAGCAGTACTTC. Translating gives CASSFRDEQYF. Variable domain in full (rest from reference TRBV11-2 and TRBJ2-7): EAGVAQSPRYKIIEKRQSVAFWCNPISGHATLYWYQQILGQGPKLLIQFQNNGVVDDSQLPKDRFSAERLKGVDSTLKIQPAKLEDSAVYLCASSFRDEQYFGPGTRLTVT.

The rearrangement uses TRBV5-1 and TRBJ1-5, with D unresolved. Germline CDR1 SGHRS, CDR2 YFSETQ. The length of the CDR3 is 14 residues. V shed 0 bases and J shed 5 bases, with 9 bases lying between them. CDR3 nucleotides: TGCGCCAGCAGCTTGGGCCATTCAGATCAGCCCCAGCATTTT. Translation: CASSLGHSDQPQHF.

This clone appeared a few times. This chain connects TRBV7-2 to TRBJ2-5, with 7 bases that match TRBD2. CDR1 is SGHTA, CDR2 FQGNSA, per germline. The CDR3 spans 14 residues. Trimming at V came to 1 base and at J to 2 bases, leaving 1 base not matched to a gene. DNA of the CDR3: TGTGCCAGCAGCTTAGGCGGGAGACAAGAGACCCAGTACTTC. It is translated as CASSLGGRQETQYF.

This clone showed up just a few times. This chain links TRBV9 with TRBJ2-7; 15 bases are a match to TRBD2. The CDR3 has 16 amino acids. CDR1 and CDR2 (germline): SGDLS, YYNGEE. V lost 4 bases, J lost 7 bases, and 9 bases stayed unmatched. The CDR3 DNA reads TGTGCCAGCAGCCCGCGGACTAGCGGGAGGGCGCGGGAGCAGTACTTC. Protein sequence: CASSPRTSGRAREQYF. Filled out from reference TRBV9 and TRBJ2-7, the complete variable domain reads DSGVTQTPKHLITATGQRVTLRCSPRSGDLSVYWYQQSLDQGLQFLIQYYNGEERAKGNILERFSAQQFPDLHSELNLSSLELGDSALYFCASSPRTSGRAREQYFGPGTRLTVT.

This clone appeared once. This chain joins TRBV10-3 and TRBJ2-7; a weak D match, TRBD2 (6 bases). The CDR3 length is 14 residues. CDR1 and CDR2 (germline): ENHRY, SYGVKD. Trimming stripped 11 bases from V and 1 base from J, with 18 bases between. The CDR3 region is CAAQNLDYSYEQYF. In nucleotides, the CDR3 is TGTGCCGCCCAGAATTTGGACTATTCCTACGAGCAGTACTTC.

The chain recombines TRBV29-1 with TRBJ2-1, with TRBD1 identical over 8 bases. This CDR3 contains 17 residues. Germline CDR1 reads SQVTM; CDR2 reads ANQGSEA. J gave up 0 bases and V 5 bases, and 12 bases lay outside the gene matches. CDR3 residues: CSVSGQGSADSYNEQFF. The DNA for the CDR3 is TGCAGCGTTTCAGGACAGGGAAGCGCCGACTCCTACAATGAGCAGTTCTTC.

This clone was seen more than once but under ten times. The V and J genes are TRBV29-1 and TRBJ2-1; 8 bases agree with TRBD2. This CDR3 region has 12 residues. The trim removed 6 bases at V and 3 bases at J, leaving 1 base unmatched. From germline, CDR1 is SQVTM and CDR2 ANQGSEA. Here the CDR3 DNA reads TGCAGCGTCGGGGGGGGCTACAATGAGCAGTTCTTC. Amino acid sequence: CSVGGGYNEQFF.

In its sample, this clone was seen a few times. The chain combines TRBV9 with TRBJ2-1, with 7 bases that match TRBD2. Per the germline V gene, CDR1 is SGDLS and CDR2 is YYNGEE. The J segment lost 5 bases and the V segment lost 4 bases, leaving 6 bases of the junction unmatched. This CDR3 region has 14 residues. The CDR3 DNA is TGTGCCAGCAGCTCGCGGGGGAGTAACAATGAGCAGTTCTTC. Amino acid sequence: CASSSRGSNNEQFF.

This clone was observed a few times. The chain is built from TRBV29-1 and TRBJ1-1; weak D call: TRBD1 (6 bases). The CDR3 runs to 14 residues. In germline, CDR1 is SQVTM, CDR2 ANQGSEA. V was shortened by 4 bases and J by 0 bases, with 12 bases between the two germline ends. In DNA form, the CDR3 reads TGCAGCGTTGCAGTTCAGGGGATGAACACTGAAGCTTTCTTT. This sequence encodes CSVAVQGMNTEAFF.

The CDR3 nucleotides are TGTGCCAGCAGCCTGCTTGGGGGGGAAAAACTGTTTTTT. Translating gives CASSLLGGEKLFF. The gene calls are TRBV9 and TRBJ1-4, with a weak D call TRBD1 (5 bases). V gave up 4 bases and J gave up 8 bases, with 12 bases separating them. The CDR3 sequence is 13 residues long. Germline V gives CDR1 SGDLS, CDR2 YYNGEE.

The table lists this clone with a few counts. The V call is TRBV4-1, the J call TRBJ2-1; TRBD2 aligns across 11 bases. Germline loops: CDR1 MGHRA, CDR2 YSYEKL. The CDR3 totals 16 residues. J gave up 7 bases and V 4 bases, and 9 bases lay outside the gene matches. The CDR3 DNA reads as TGCGCCAGCAGCCCACAAGCGACTAGCGGGAAAAATGAGCAGTTCTTC. It yields the protein CASSPQATSGKNEQFF.

The chain couples TRBV4-1 to TRBJ2-3; D is possibly TRBD2 (6 bases). V lost 0 bases and J 2 bases, leaving 9 bases between the germline ends. Germline V CDR1 and CDR2: MGHRA, YSYEKL. There are 15 residues in the CDR3. The CDR3 loop reads CASSQDRRDTDTQYF. The CDR3 DNA sequence: TGCGCCAGCAGCCAAGACCGGCGGGACACAGATACGCAGTATTTT.

This clone appeared a few times. The chain couples TRBV28 to TRBJ1-2; D remains unclear. Germline V gene sequence: CDR1 MDHEN, CDR2 SYDVKM. The CDR3 length is 12 residues. V was pared by 5 bases and J by 8 bases, with 12 bases between. In nucleotides, the CDR3 is TGTGCCAGCAGTCGCCCAACACAAGGCTACACCTTC. It yields the protein CASSRPTQGYTF.

This clone turned up a few times. The V and J genes are TRBV5-1 and TRBJ2-2; 10 nucleotides agree with TRBD1. The CDR3 sequence is 14 residues long. V lost 6 bases and J lost 4; bases outside the gene matches: 3. CDR1 SGHRS and CDR2 YFSETQ come from the germline V gene. In DNA, the CDR3 is TGCGCCAGCACCCGGGACAGGGGCACCGGGGAGCTGTTTTTT. It specifies CASTRDRGTGELFF. The full variable domain, completed using reference TRBV5-1 and TRBJ2-2, is KAGVTQTPRYLIKTRGQQVTLSCSPISGHRSVSWYQQTPGQGLQFLFEYFSETQRNKGNFPGRFSGRQFSNSRSEMNVSTLELGDSALYLCASTRDRGTGELFFGEGSRLTVL.

Regarding this clone: Additional DNA sequences in this sample encode the identical CDR3. The rearrangement links TRBV9 to TRBJ1-5; D call uncertain. The CDR3 consists of 15 residues. V was clipped by 0 bases and J by 1 base, with 8 bases between them. Germline V gene lookup returns CDR1 SGDLS and CDR2 YYNGEE. The CDR3 loop is CASSVGGNSNQPQHF. CDR3 bases: TGTGCCAGCAGCGTAGGAGGGAACAGCAATCAGCCCCAGCATTTT.

This clone came up a few times. This chain uses TRBV30 with TRBJ2-2, with D possibly matching TRBD2 (5 bases). Germline lookup yields CDR1 GTSNPN and CDR2 SVGIG (reference sequence). Deletions cut 1 base from V and 5 bases from J, with 14 bases between. The length of the CDR3 is 15 residues. CDR3 nucleotides: TGTGCCTGGAGTGGTGGTTCGACTATAACCGGGGAGCTGTTTTTT. Residues: CAWSGGSTITGELFF.

The J gene is TRBJ2-5, the V gene TRBV30, with D possibly being TRBD2 (5 bases). Looked up from germline, CDR1 is GTSNPN and CDR2 is SVGIG (reference sequence). This CDR3 has 13 residues. The V end lost 3 bases, the J end lost 3 bases, and 11 bases lay between the germline ends. The chain's CDR3 is CAWSGRGEETQYF. The CDR3 bases are TGTGCCTGGAGCGGCCGGGGTGAAGAGACCCAGTACTTC.

This clone has a handful of counts. The CDR3 region has the DNA TGCGCCAGCAGCCGAGGGGGACTAGCGGGAGCGTCGGAGACCCAGTACTTC. As protein: CASSRGGLAGASETQYF. V and J are TRBV5-1 and TRBJ2-5; 14 nucleotides match TRBD2. There are 17 residues in the CDR3. The trim removed 4 bases at V and 5 bases at J, leaving 10 bases unmatched. Germline V gives CDR1 SGHRS, CDR2 YFSETQ.

This clone was detected only a few times. This rearrangement joins TRBV28 to TRBJ2-7, with 9 bases that match TRBD1. The trim removed 0 bases at V and 6 bases at J, leaving 6 bases unmatched. Germline V gives CDR1 MDHEN, CDR2 SYDVKM. The CDR3 loop spans 15 amino acids. The chain's CDR3 is CASSLWAGTGSEQYF. The CDR3 DNA follows: TGTGCCAGCAGTTTATGGGCTGGGACAGGGAGCGAGCAGTACTTC.